This T cell receptor (beta chain) was identified during a study of T cells after yellow fever vaccination. The study's findings and limits: Reappearance after the booster was observed for most primary-vaccination clones (roughly 97% CD4, around 90% CD8). Peak timing came faster in the weaker secondary response, day 5 versus 15. A minor fraction of clonotypes spanned both CD4 and CD8 compartments. Abundant clonotypes from the bulk population could have been carried over as contaminants into FACS-sorted repertoires.

This clonotype was seen repeatedly, ten times or more. Antigen specificity is unknown. A single record per CDR3 protein comes from TCRdb applying MiXCR to the 5' RACE reads. The sample has around 300,000 distinct CDR3 sequences; over 4% are singletons. V gave up 5 bases and J gave up 3 bases; unmatched junction bases: 5. The CDR3 extends over 15 amino acids. Germline values: CDR1 PRHDT, CDR2 FYEKMQ (reference sequence). Sequencing used PBMCs, obtained 5 days after the yellow fever booster vaccination. This TCR derives from a man aged 18 to 35 who received the YFV17D yellow fever vaccine. The rearrangement joins TRBV13 to TRBJ2-7; the match to TRBD2 covers 12 bases. The DNA for the CDR3 is TGTGCCAGCAGCGCCGGACTAGCGGGGAACTACGAGCAGTACGTC. It translates to CASSAGLAGNYEQYV.